Presented here are 6 T cell receptor beta chains from one specimen sequenced in a study of blood T cell repertoires in COVID-19. Libraries were prepared by immunoSEQ multiplex PCR; TCRdb keeps only in-frame clonotypes and omits some of them. The table has 200,000 or so clones, more than 65% seen once. Sequencing was carried out using peripheral blood. The source is a woman aged 55-69 years with acute or convalescent COVID-19.

This clone was seen a few times. J is TRBJ1-1 and V is TRBV11-2, with D perhaps matching TRBD1 (5 bases). The CDR3 has 13 amino acids. Germline CDR1 and CDR2: SGHAT and FQNNGV. The V and J ends lost 5 bases and 1 base respectively, with 8 bases between them. In DNA, the CDR3 is TGTGCCAGCAGCGGGGCACCGAACACTGAAGCTTTCTTT. Residues: CASSGAPNTEAFF.

The rearrangement links TRBV5-4 to TRBJ1-1, with a weak D call TRBD1 (5 bases). Deletions cut 5 bases from V and 0 bases from J, with 11 bases between. CDR3 length: 14 residues. Looked up from germline, CDR1 is SGHNT and CDR2 is YYREEE (reference sequence). The CDR3 DNA reads TGTGCCAGCAGAGGGGAGGTCTTGAACACTGAAGCTTTCTTT. Protein: CASRGEVLNTEAFF.

This clone has just a few counts. The rearrangement uses TRBV5-6 and TRBJ1-2; D is undetermined. Germline V CDR1 and CDR2: SGHDT, YYEEEE. The CDR3 sequence is 13 residues long. Trimming left V 4 bases short and J 0 bases short, with 7 bases between. This chain's CDR3 is CASSIPSNYGYTF. As DNA, the CDR3 is TGTGCCAGCAGCATCCCGTCTAACTATGGCTACACCTTC.

This clone was seen a single time. The V and J genes are TRBV4-3 and TRBJ1-4, with a weak D call TRBD1 (5 bases). The length of the CDR3 is 16 residues. V lost 1 base, J lost 4 bases, and 13 bases lay in between. CDR1 is LGHNA, CDR2 YSLEER, per germline. The CDR3: CASSQGMSGINEKLFF. CDR3 in DNA: TGCGCCAGCAGCCAAGGCATGTCAGGGATTAATGAAAAACTGTTTTTT.

The rearrangement joins TRBV27 to TRBJ2-1, with D perhaps TRBD1 (5 bases). V lost 3 bases to trimming and J lost 4 bases, with 16 bases between them. The V gene's germline CDR1 is MNHEY and CDR2 SMNVEV (reference sequence). CDR3 length: 16 residues. CDR3 in amino acids: CASSLYSDTSYNEQFF. The CDR3 nucleotides read TGTGCCAGCAGTTTGTATTCGGACACCTCATACAATGAGCAGTTCTTC.

The chain joins TRBV28 to TRBJ1-5; no clear D gene. Trimming removed 5 bases at V and 10 bases at J, with 12 bases between. The germline V gene encodes CDR1 MDHEN and CDR2 SYDVKM. This CDR3 is built from 12 residues. This CDR3 is CASSLPVEPQHF. CDR3 sequence (DNA): TGTGCCAGCAGTCTCCCGGTTGAACCCCAGCATTTT. Full variable domain (rest looked up from reference TRBV28 and TRBJ1-5): DVKVTQSSRYLVKRTGEKVFLECVQDMDHENMFWYRQDPGLGLRLIYFSYDVKMKEKGDIPEGYSVSREKKERFSLILESASTNQTSMYLCASSLPVEPQHFGDGTRLSIL.